The 2 T cell receptor beta chains in this list originate from one sample, sequenced in a study of beta chain features in type 1 diabetes. Regarding the study as a whole: Patients with Type 1 diabetes showed moderately but significantly shorter TCRB CDR3s in all four CD4+ subsets.

These receptors lack a known antigen. Expressed TCRB transcripts were sequenced because the entire RNA isolate underwent reverse transcription. TCRdb's table, derived via immunoSEQ multiplex PCR, lists solely in-frame clones and lacks some. The table lists nearly 700,000 clones, over 10% of them singletons. The sample taken for sequencing was naive CD4+ T cells from blood. The receptors shown here come from a man aged 18 to 35 with type 1 diabetes.

This chain connects TRBV14 to TRBJ1-3; the D is unclear. The CDR3 sequence is 13 residues long. Germline V CDR1 and CDR2: SGHDN, FVKESK. Trimming cost V 3 bases and J 1 base, with 4 bases left between them. CDR3 sequence (DNA): TGTGCCAGCAGCCACACTTCTGGAAACACCATATATTTT. Its protein is CASSHTSGNTIYF.

This clone was seen more than once but under ten times. This chain links TRBV7-9 with TRBJ2-5; the match to TRBD2 covers 9 bases. The junction had 5 bases not matched to a gene; V was cut back by 4 bases and J by 5 bases. The CDR3 runs 14 residues. Germline lookup yields CDR1 SEHNR and CDR2 FQNEAQ (reference sequence). CDR3 amino acids: CASSSPLAGETQYF. In DNA, the CDR3 is TGTGCCAGCAGCTCCCCTCTAGCGGGGGAGACCCAGTACTTC.